The rows below give T cell receptor beta chains drawn from one sample of a study of T-cell memory formation after mild COVID-19. Via MiXCR, TCRdb re-called the 5' RACE reads, giving one row per CDR3 protein. The table has about half a million distinct CDR3 sequences, 15% to 20% seen once; the top ten hold roughly 12%. Sequenced: PBMCs or a T cell subset sorted from them (not recorded which). These receptors were obtained from an adult woman who had mild COVID-19 (a few samples of this study predate the infection). Cell type and time point are not known. CDR3s include the opening cysteine and the closing phenylalanine or tryptophan.

V gene | CDR3 protein
TRBV12-3/TRBV12-4 | CASSFRQPSNQPQHF
TRBV6-5 | CASSYSILAGGRDEQFF
TRBV6-1 | CASSERPGQDTEAFF
TRBV7-9 | CASSRESLAANEQFF
TRBV28 | CGSGTPSYEQYF
TRBV11-2 | CASSSHSGTDTQYF
TRBV18 | CASSPTGIEKLFF
TRBV12-3/TRBV12-4 | CASRTGLSSYNSPLHF
TRBV20-1 | CSASPPPRDRVPASNTEAFF
TRBV28 | CASSFRTPGELFF
TRBV10-3 | CAISSGGGSPRNEQFF
TRBV12-3/TRBV12-4 | CASSSLTSGGRTDTQYF
TRBV19 | CASNSRGQGARGTQYF
TRBV18 | CASSPFLGDTIYF
TRBV24-1 | CATRAGAGNTIYF
TRBV5-4 | CASSLSSGSTDTQYF
TRBV20-1 | CSARRGFSYNEQFF
TRBV12-3/TRBV12-4 | CASTPTGGDEKLFF
TRBV7-2 | CASSPSGTTTDTQYF
TRBV20-1 | CSARWGGGYTF
TRBV4-1 | CASSQDPAGGNYGYTF
TRBV6-2/TRBV6-3 | CASSYSRTGSETQYF
TRBV5-1 | CASRQTGELYEQYF
TRBV5-1 | CASSFGGLETQYF
TRBV15 | CATSGEVLSGPSSYNEQFF
TRBV12-3/TRBV12-4 | CASSAILGTDQRTDTQYF
TRBV5-5 | CASMTVGANVLTF
TRBV30 | CAWVYEQYF
TRBV11-3 | CASSLDRWGIGGNEQFF
TRBV4-1 | CASSHQLANEQFF
TRBV6-5 | CASSFRDRELNEQFF
TRBV5-1 | CASSPASGGAGQFF
TRBV29-1 | CSVETGGQLLRQETQYF
TRBV5-1 | CASSGAPGTDTQYF
TRBV29-1 | CSAYGAANQETQYF
TRBV5-1 | CASSLGQSKTPLHF
TRBV4-1 | CASSQDSGYNTGELFF
TRBV7-6 | CASSLLSGVTHNEQFF
TRBV20-1 | CSASRASGGQETQYF
TRBV15 | CATVAGLAGANEQFF
TRBV12-3/TRBV12-4 | CASSLGRLTYEQYF
TRBV29-1 | CSVDTTGGTEAFF
TRBV29-1 | CSVVAGSGNQPQHF
TRBV11-2 | CASSPSSTGELFF
TRBV6-4 | CASSPAPGDTGELFF
TRBV12-3/TRBV12-4 | CASSLLGRYTGELFF
TRBV21-1 | CASSPAGHPHQETQYF
TRBV27 | CASSFRYFHEQFF
TRBV11-2 | CASSTRARDSPLHF
TRBV12-3/TRBV12-4 | CASSLRATHAGPDTQYF
TRBV29-1 | CSVADSRYEQYF
TRBV11-3 | CASSWGTVSTDTQYF
TRBV29-1 | CSVTNLGVGELFF
TRBV7-9 | CASSPGLAGPGSYEQFF
TRBV5-6 | CASSGRRGLENEQFF
TRBV6-5 | CASWDRRVETQYF